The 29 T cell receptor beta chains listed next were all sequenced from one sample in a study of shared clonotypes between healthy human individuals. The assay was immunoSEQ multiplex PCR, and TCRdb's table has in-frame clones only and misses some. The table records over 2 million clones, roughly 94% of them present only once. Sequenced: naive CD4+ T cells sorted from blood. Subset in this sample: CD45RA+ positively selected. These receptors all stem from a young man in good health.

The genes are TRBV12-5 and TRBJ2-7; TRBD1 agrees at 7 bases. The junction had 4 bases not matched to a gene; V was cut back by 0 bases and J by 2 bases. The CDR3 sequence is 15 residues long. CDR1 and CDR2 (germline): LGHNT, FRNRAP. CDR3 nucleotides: TGTGCTAGTGGTTTGGTACTCGGACAGGCCTACGAGCAGTACTTC. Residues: CASGLVLGQAYEQYF.

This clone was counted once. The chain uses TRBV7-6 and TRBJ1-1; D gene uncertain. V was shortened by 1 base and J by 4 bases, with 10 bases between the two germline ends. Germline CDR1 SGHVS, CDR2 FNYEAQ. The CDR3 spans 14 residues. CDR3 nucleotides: TGTGCCAGCAGCTTAGGTGCTAAAGGCACTGAAGCTTTCTTT. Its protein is CASSLGAKGTEAFF.

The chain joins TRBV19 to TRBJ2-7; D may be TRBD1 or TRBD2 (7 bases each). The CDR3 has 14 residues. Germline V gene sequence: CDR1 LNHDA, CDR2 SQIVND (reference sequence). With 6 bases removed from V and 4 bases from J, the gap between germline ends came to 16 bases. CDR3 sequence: CASSDGTAGYEQYF. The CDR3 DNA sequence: TGTGCCAGTAGCGACGGGACAGCGGGGTACGAGCAGTACTTC.

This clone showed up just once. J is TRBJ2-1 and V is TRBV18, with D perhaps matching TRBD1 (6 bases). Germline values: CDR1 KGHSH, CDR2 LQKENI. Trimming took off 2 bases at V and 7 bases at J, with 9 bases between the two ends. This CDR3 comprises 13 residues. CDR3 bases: TGTGCCAGCTCACCAGGGGGCCAGAATGAGCAGTTCTTC. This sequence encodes CASSPGGQNEQFF. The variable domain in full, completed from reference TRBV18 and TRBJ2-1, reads NAGVMQNPRHLVRRRGQEARLRCSPMKGHSHVYWYRQLPEEGLKFMVYLQKENIIDESGMPKERFSAEFPKEGPSILRIQQVVRGDSAAYFCASSPGGQNEQFFGPGTRLTVL.

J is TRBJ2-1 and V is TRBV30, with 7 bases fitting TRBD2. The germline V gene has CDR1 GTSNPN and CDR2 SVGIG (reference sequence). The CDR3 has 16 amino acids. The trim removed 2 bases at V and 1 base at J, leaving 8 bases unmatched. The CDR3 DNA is TGTGCCTGGAGTCGGGACCTAGCGGATTCCTACAATGAGCAGTTCTTC. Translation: CAWSRDLADSYNEQFF.

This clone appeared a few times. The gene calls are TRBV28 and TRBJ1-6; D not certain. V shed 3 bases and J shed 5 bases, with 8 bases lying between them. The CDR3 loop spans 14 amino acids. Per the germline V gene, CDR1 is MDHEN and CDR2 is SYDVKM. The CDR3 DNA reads TGTGCCAGCAGTTTGTGGCAGGATAATTCACCCCTCCACTTT. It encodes CASSLWQDNSPLHF. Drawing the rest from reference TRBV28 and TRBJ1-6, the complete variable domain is DVKVTQSSRYLVKRTGEKVFLECVQDMDHENMFWYRQDPGLGLRLIYFSYDVKMKEKGDIPEGYSVSREKKERFSLILESASTNQTSMYLCASSLWQDNSPLHFGNGTRLTVT.

CDR3 loop: CASRPGAGETQYF. The CDR3 nucleotides read TGTGCCAGCAGACCCGGGGCGGGGGAGACCCAGTACTTC. This sequence joins TRBV7-9 and TRBJ2-5; perhaps TRBD2 as D (6 bases). The germline V gene has CDR1 SEHNR and CDR2 FQNEAQ (reference sequence). The CDR3 runs 13 residues. V shed 6 bases and J shed 5 bases, with 13 bases lying between them.

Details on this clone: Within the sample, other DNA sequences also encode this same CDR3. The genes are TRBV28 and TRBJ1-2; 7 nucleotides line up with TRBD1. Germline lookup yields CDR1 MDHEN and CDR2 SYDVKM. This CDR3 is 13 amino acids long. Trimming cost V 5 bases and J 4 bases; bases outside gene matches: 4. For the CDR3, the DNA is TGTGCCAGCAGTCGACAGGGATCCTATGGCTACACCTTC. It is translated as CASSRQGSYGYTF.

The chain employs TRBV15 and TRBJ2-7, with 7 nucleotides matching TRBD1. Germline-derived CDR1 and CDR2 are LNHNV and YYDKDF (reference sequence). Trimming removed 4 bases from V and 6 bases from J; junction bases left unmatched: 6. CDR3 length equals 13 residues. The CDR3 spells CATSNPAGGEQYF. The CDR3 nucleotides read TGTGCCACCAGCAACCCCGCAGGGGGCGAGCAGTACTTC. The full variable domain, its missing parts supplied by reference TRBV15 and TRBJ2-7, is DAMVIQNPRYQVTQFGKPVTLSCSQTLNHNVMYWYQQKSSQAPKLLFHYYDKDFNNEADTPDNFQSRRPNTSFCFLDIRSPGLGDTAMYLCATSNPAGGEQYFGPGTRLTVT.

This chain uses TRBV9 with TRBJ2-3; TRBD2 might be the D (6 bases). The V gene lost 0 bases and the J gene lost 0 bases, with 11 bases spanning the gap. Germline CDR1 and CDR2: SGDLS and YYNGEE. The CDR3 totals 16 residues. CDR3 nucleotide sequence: TGTGCCAGCAGCGTAGGCCTAGCGTGGAGCACAGATACGCAGTATTTT. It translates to CASSVGLAWSTDTQYF.

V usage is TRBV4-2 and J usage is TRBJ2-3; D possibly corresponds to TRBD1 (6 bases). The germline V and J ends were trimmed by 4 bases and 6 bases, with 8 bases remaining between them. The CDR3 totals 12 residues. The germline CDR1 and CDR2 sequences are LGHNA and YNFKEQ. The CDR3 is CASSPGVDTQYF. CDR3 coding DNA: TGTGCCAGCAGCCCAGGGGTGGATACGCAGTATTTT.

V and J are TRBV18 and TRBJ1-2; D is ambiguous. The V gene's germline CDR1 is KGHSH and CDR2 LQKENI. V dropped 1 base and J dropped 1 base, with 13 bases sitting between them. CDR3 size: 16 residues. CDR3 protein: CASSPLPADLNYGYTF. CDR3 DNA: TGTGCCAGCTCACCACTCCCCGCAGACCTTAACTATGGCTACACCTTC.

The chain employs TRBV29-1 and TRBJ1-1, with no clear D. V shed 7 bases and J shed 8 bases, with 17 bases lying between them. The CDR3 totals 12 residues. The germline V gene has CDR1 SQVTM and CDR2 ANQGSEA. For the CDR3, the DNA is TGCAGCGCCGTTCCGACCACGTACGAAGCTTTCTTT. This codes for CSAVPTTYEAFF.

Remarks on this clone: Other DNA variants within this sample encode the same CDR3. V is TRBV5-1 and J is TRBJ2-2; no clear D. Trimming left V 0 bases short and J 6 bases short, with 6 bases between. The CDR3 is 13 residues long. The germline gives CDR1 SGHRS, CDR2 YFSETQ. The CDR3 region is CASSLDLAGELFF. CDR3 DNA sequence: TGCGCCAGCAGCTTGGATTTGGCCGGGGAGCTGTTTTTT.

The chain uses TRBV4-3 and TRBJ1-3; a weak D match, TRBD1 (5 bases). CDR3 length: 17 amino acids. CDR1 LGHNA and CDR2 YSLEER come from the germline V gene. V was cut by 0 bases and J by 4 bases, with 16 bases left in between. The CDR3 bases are TGCGCCAGCAGCCAAGATCAGAGGACATTAGGAGGAAACACCATATATTTT. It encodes CASSQDQRTLGGNTIYF.

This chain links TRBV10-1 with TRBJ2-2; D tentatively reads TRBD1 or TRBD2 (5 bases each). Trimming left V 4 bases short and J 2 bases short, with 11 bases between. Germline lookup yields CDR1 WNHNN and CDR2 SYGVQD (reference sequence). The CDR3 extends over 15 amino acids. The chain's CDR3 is CASSGAGTNTGELFF. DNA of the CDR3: TGCGCCAGCAGTGGGGCAGGGACCAACACCGGGGAGCTGTTTTTT.

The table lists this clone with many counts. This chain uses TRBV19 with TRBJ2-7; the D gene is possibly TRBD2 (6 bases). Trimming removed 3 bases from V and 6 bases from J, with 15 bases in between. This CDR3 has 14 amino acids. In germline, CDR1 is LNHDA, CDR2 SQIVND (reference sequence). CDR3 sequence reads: CASSITGRTGEQYF. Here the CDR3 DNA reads TGTGCCAGTAGTATTACCGGGAGAACGGGCGAGCAGTACTTC.

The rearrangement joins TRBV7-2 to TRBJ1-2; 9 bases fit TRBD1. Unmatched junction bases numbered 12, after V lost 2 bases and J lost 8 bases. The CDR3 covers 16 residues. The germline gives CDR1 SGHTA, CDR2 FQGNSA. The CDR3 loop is CASSLLPATGGRGYTF. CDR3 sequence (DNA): TGTGCCAGCAGCTTACTCCCGGCTACAGGGGGCCGGGGCTACACCTTC.

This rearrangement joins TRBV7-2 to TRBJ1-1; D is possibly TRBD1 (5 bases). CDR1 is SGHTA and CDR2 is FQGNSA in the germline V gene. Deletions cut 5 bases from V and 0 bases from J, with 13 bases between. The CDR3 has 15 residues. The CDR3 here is CASSPTGGVNTEAFF. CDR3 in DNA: TGTGCCAGCAGCCCAACGGGGGGGGTGAACACTGAAGCTTTCTTT. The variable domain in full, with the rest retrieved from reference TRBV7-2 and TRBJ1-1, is GAGVSQSPSNKVTEKGKDVELRCDPISGHTALYWYRQSLGQGLEFLIYFQGNSAPDKSGLPSDRFSAERTGGSVSTLTIQRTQQEDSAVYLCASSPTGGVNTEAFFGQGTRLTVV.

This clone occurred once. The CDR3 nucleotides are TGTGCCAGCAGTTTCTTTAGCGGGGGGGCTTACAATGAGCAGTTCTTC. Protein sequence: CASSFFSGGAYNEQFF. This chain links TRBV27 with TRBJ2-1; 11 nucleotides align to TRBD2. The CDR3 runs to 16 residues. After removal of 3 bases from V and 4 bases from J, the junction contained 5 bases not matched to a gene. Per germline, CDR1 MNHEY and CDR2 SMNVEV (reference sequence).

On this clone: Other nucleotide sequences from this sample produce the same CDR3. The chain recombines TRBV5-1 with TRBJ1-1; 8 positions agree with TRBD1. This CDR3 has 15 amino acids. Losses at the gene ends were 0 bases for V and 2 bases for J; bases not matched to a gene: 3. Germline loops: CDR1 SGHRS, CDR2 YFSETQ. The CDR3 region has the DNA TGCGCCAGCAGCTTGGCGGGGACAGGTAACACTGAAGCTTTCTTT. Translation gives CASSLAGTGNTEAFF.

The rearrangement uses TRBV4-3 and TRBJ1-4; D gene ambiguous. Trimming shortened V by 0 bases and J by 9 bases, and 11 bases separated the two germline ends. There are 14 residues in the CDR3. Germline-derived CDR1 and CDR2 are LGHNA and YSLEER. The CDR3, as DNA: TGCGCCAGCAGCCAAGATAGATCAAGGAAAAAACTGTTTTTT. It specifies CASSQDRSRKKLFF.

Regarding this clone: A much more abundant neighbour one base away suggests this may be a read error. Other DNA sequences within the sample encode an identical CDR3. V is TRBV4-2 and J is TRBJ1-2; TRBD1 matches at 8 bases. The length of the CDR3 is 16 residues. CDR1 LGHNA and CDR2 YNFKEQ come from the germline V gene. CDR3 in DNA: TGTGCCAGCAGTCAAGTAGATCGGGACAGGAACTATGGCTACACCTTC. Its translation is CASSQVDRDRNYGYTF.

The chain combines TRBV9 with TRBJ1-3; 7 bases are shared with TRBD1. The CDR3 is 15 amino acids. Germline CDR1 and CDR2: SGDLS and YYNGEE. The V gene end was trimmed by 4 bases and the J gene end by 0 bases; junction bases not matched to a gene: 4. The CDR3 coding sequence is TGTGCCAGCAGCCTCGGACAGGCCTCTGGAAACACCATATATTTT. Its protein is CASSLGQASGNTIYF.

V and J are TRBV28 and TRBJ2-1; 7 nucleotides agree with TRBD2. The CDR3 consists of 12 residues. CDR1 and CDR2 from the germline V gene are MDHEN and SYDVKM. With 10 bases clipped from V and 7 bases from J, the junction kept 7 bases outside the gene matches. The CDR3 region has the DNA TGTGCCACCAAGGGACTATCTAATGAGCAGTTCTTC. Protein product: CATKGLSNEQFF.

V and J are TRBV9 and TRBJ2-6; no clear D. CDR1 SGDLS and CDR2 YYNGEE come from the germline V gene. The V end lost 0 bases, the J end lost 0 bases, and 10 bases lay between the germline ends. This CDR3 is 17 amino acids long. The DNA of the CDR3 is TGTGCCAGCAGCGTAGTCCCGGAATTCTCTGGGGCCAACGTCCTGACTTTC. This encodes CASSVVPEFSGANVLTF.

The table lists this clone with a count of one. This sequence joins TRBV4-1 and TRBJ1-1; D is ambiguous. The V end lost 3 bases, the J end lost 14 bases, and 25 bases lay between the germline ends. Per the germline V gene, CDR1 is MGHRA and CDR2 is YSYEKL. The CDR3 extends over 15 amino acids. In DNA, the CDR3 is TGCGCCAGCAGCCACGGTCCCCGAGGTCTCACGCCCACGTTCTTT. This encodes CASSHGPRGLTPTFF.

CDR3 residues: CASSLYASYEQYF. CDR3 nucleotides: TGTGCCAGCAGCCTGTACGCCTCCTACGAGCAGTACTTC. The chain recombines TRBV7-2 with TRBJ2-7; D is unresolved. CDR3 length: 13 residues. The germline V gene encodes CDR1 SGHTA and CDR2 FQGNSA. Trimming took 5 bases from V and 0 from J, leaving 8 bases between them.

CDR3 bases: TGTGCCAGCAGCCAAGAAAACCCGGGGGGTCCGGGGACCCAGTACTTC. It translates to CASSQENPGGPGTQYF. This chain connects TRBV14 to TRBJ2-5; 7 bases fit TRBD2. The CDR3 sequence is 16 residues long. Germline CDR1 is SGHDN and CDR2 is FVKESK. The V gene end was trimmed by 0 bases and the J gene end by 7 bases; junction bases not matched to a gene: 11. Supplemented by reference TRBV14 and TRBJ2-5, the full variable domain reads EAGVTQFPSHSVIEKGQTVTLRCDPISGHDNLYWYRRVMGKEIKFLLHFVKESKQDESGMPNNRFLAERTGGTYSTLKVQPAELEDSGVYFCASSQENPGGPGTQYFGPGTRLLVL.